Below, 30 T cell receptor beta chains from the same sample are listed, as sequenced in a study of PD-L1 blockade in urothelial cancer. Time point meaning: pretreatment peripheral blood. Sequencing used immunoSEQ multiplex PCR; TCRdb keeps in-frame clones, though not all of them. This sample carries about 80,000 clones, approximately 80% of them seen once, and the ten largest clones take about 6.2%. This sample comprised PBMCs, obtained around atezolizumab (anti-PD-L1) treatment. These receptor sequences come from a man between 40 and 49 years old with urothelial cancer.

The gene calls are TRBV5-1 and TRBJ2-5, with TRBD1 matching 12 bases. The CDR3 contains 14 residues. Looked up from germline, CDR1 is SGHRS and CDR2 is YFSETQ. V shed 4 bases, J shed 5 bases, and the junction held 3 bases outside the gene matches. CDR3: CASSQGQGAETQYF. CDR3 nucleotide sequence: TGCGCCAGCAGCCAGGGACAGGGGGCGGAGACCCAGTACTTC.

J is TRBJ1-5 and V is TRBV28, with D possibly being TRBD1 (5 bases). The CDR3 spans 14 residues. With 3 bases removed from V and 7 bases from J, the gap between germline ends came to 13 bases. CDR1 is MDHEN, CDR2 SYDVKM, per germline. CDR3 region: CASSFSGYGQPQHF. CDR3 DNA sequence: TGTGCCAGCAGTTTTTCAGGGTATGGGCAGCCCCAGCATTTT.

The CDR3 loop is CASSFRTVLSGNTIYF. DNA of the CDR3: TGTGCCAGCAGCTTTCGGACAGTCCTGAGTGGAAACACCATATATTTT. V is TRBV7-9 and J is TRBJ1-3, with D perhaps matching TRBD1 (6 bases). The CDR3 extends over 16 amino acids. V was clipped by 3 bases and J by 3 bases, with 15 bases between them. The germline CDR1 and CDR2 sequences are SEHNR and FQNEAQ (reference sequence).

V usage is TRBV6-6 and J usage is TRBJ2-2, with 8 bases fitting TRBD1. Germline-derived CDR1 and CDR2 are MNHNY and SVGAGI (reference sequence). The CDR3 length is 16 residues. V dropped 2 bases and J dropped 7; count of bases not matched to a gene: 9. For the CDR3, the DNA is TGTGCCAGCAGTTACCCTCAGACAGGGGAGGTCGGGGAGCTGTTTTTT. This encodes CASSYPQTGEVGELFF.

This clone was counted a few times. The chain couples TRBV18 to TRBJ1-5, with 8 bases identical to TRBD1. The CDR3 consists of 15 residues. V shed 4 bases and J 6 bases; nucleotides not matched to a gene: 8. CDR1 and CDR2 from the germline V gene are KGHSH and LQKENI. In DNA, the CDR3 is TGTGCCAGCTCACTAGGACAGGGTCGAGGTCAGCCCCAGCATTTT. This gives the protein CASSLGQGRGQPQHF.

The chain links TRBV7-2 to TRBJ2-7, with TRBD2 matching 11 bases. The CDR3 is 15 residues long. CDR1 is SGHTA, CDR2 FQGNSA, per germline. After removal of 4 bases from V and 6 bases from J, the junction contained 8 bases not matched to a gene. In DNA form, the CDR3 reads TGTGCCAGCAGCTCTCAACTAGCGGGAGTTGCCGAGCAGTACTTC. Residues: CASSSQLAGVAEQYF.

The V and J genes are TRBV5-1 and TRBJ2-2; maybe TRBD2 (5 bases). The germline CDR1 and CDR2 sequences are SGHRS and YFSETQ. Trimming cost V 0 bases and J 3 bases, with 6 bases left between them. This CDR3 has 14 residues. CDR3 residues: CASSLEDYTGELFF. CDR3 nucleotides: TGCGCCAGCAGCTTGGAGGACTACACCGGGGAGCTGTTTTTT.

The V gene is TRBV5-1, the J gene TRBJ2-2, with TRBD1 as a possible D gene (7 bases). This CDR3 contains 15 residues. Germline V CDR1 and CDR2: SGHRS, YFSETQ. The V and J ends lost 7 bases and 2 bases respectively, with 15 bases between them. The CDR3 region has the DNA TGCGCCAGCGGGGATCAGGGGGGTAACACCGGGGAGCTGTTTTTT. Translated: CASGDQGGNTGELFF. The whole variable domain, filled in from reference TRBV5-1 and TRBJ2-2, reads KAGVTQTPRYLIKTRGQQVTLSCSPISGHRSVSWYQQTPGQGLQFLFEYFSETQRNKGNFPGRFSGRQFSNSRSEMNVSTLELGDSALYLCASGDQGGNTGELFFGEGSRLTVL.

This clone showed up just once. The chain carries TRBV6-1 and TRBJ1-5, with D perhaps matching TRBD1 (6 bases). Trimming cost V 6 bases and J 4 bases, with 16 bases left between them. Per germline, CDR1 MNHNS and CDR2 SASEGT. The CDR3 extends over 15 amino acids. The chain's CDR3 is CASRTPQGRNQPQHF. In DNA form, the CDR3 reads TGTGCCAGCAGGACGCCTCAGGGGCGGAATCAGCCCCAGCATTTT.

The rearrangement joins TRBV10-3 to TRBJ2-1, with 7 nucleotides matching TRBD2. This CDR3 has 13 residues. CDR1 and CDR2 from the germline V gene are ENHRY and SYGVKD. V lost 7 bases to trimming and J lost 6 bases; unmatched junction nucleotides: 6. For the CDR3, the DNA is TGTGCCATCAAAACTAGCGAAGTCAATGAGCAGTTCTTC. Translating it yields CAIKTSEVNEQFF.

V gene TRBV27 combines with J gene TRBJ2-7; a possible D gene is TRBD2 (6 bases). This CDR3 is built from 17 residues. The ends were cut back, 6 bases at V and 6 bases at J, with 27 bases in the middle. CDR1 is MNHEY and CDR2 is SMNVEV in the germline V gene (reference sequence). The CDR3 nucleotides are TGTGCCAGCAGCACCCTCCCGGGGTGGGACTCCCTAGCCGAGCAGTACTTC. Translation gives CASSTLPGWDSLAEQYF.

The chain recombines TRBV10-1 with TRBJ2-4; possible D gene TRBD2, 6 bases. This CDR3 contains 17 residues. V was shortened by 1 base and J by 6 bases, with 19 bases between the two germline ends. Germline V gene sequence: CDR1 WNHNN, CDR2 SYGVQD (reference sequence). The CDR3 is CASSEFLNLGGVNIQYF. The CDR3 DNA follows: TGCGCCAGCAGTGAGTTCCTAAACCTCGGCGGGGTAAACATTCAGTACTTC.

V gene TRBV30 combines with J gene TRBJ1-2, with D unresolved. The V end lost 4 bases, the J end lost 4 bases, and 13 bases lay between the germline ends. Germline loops: CDR1 GTSNPN, CDR2 SVGIG (reference sequence). The CDR3 extends over 13 amino acids. CDR3 in amino acids: CAWNVVSSYGYTF. In DNA, the CDR3 is TGTGCCTGGAACGTGGTGTCGAGCTATGGCTACACCTTC.

The J gene is TRBJ2-4, the V gene TRBV28, with D tentatively TRBD1 (5 bases). V was clipped by 1 base and J by 4 bases, with 11 bases between them. The V gene's germline CDR1 is MDHEN and CDR2 SYDVKM. This CDR3 is built from 15 residues. CDR3 nucleotides: TGTGCCAGCAGTTTATTCAGGGTCGTAAAAAACATTCAGTACTTC. Its protein is CASSLFRVVKNIQYF. The complete variable domain, with remaining parts taken from reference TRBV28 and TRBJ2-4, reads DVKVTQSSRYLVKRTGEKVFLECVQDMDHENMFWYRQDPGLGLRLIYFSYDVKMKEKGDIPEGYSVSREKKERFSLILESASTNQTSMYLCASSLFRVVKNIQYFGAGTRLSVL.

This clone has a single count. V gene TRBV6-4 combines with J gene TRBJ2-1; 9 bases align to TRBD2. The CDR3 length is 15 residues. The germline gives CDR1 MRHNA, CDR2 SNTAGT. V gave up 6 bases and J gave up 6 bases; unmatched junction bases: 9. CDR3 region: CASREQTSGSNEQFF. The CDR3 DNA sequence: TGTGCCAGCAGGGAGCAGACTAGCGGATCCAATGAGCAGTTCTTC.

The rearrangement links TRBV11-2 to TRBJ2-3, with 8 bases matching TRBD2. V was pared by 5 bases and J by 3 bases, with 7 bases of the junction left unmatched. Looked up from germline, CDR1 is SGHAT and CDR2 is FQNNGV. The CDR3 contains 15 residues. CDR3 DNA: TGTGCCAGCAGCCCGGGACTAGAAGTGACAGATACGCAGTATTTT. Translated, it gives CASSPGLEVTDTQYF.

The rearrangement uses TRBV7-3 and TRBJ1-3; tentative D call: TRBD1 (6 bases). V was pared by 5 bases and J by 0 bases, with 11 bases between. From germline, CDR1 is SGHTA and CDR2 FQGTGA. The CDR3 runs to 15 residues. The CDR3 nucleotides read TGTGCCAGCAGCCGAGGGGGAAGCTCTGGAAACACCATATATTTT. Protein sequence: CASSRGGSSGNTIYF.

This clone was seen more than once but under ten times. This chain uses TRBV28 with TRBJ2-2; TRBD2 matches at 16 bases. Germline V lookup: CDR1 MDHEN, CDR2 SYDVKM. The CDR3 consists of 19 residues. V gave up 6 bases and J gave up 5 bases; unmatched junction bases: 12. CDR3 residues: CASSPGLAGGRSKTGELFF. As DNA, the CDR3 is TGTGCCAGCAGCCCGGGACTAGCGGGAGGGAGGAGTAAGACCGGGGAGCTGTTTTTT.

The chain uses TRBV15 and TRBJ2-7, with 7 nucleotides matching TRBD2. Germline lookup yields CDR1 LNHNV and CDR2 YYDKDF (reference sequence). CDR3 length equals 15 residues. The V gene end was trimmed by 5 bases and the J gene end by 5 bases; junction bases not matched to a gene: 12. CDR3: CATSPRRRELDEQYF. CDR3 coding DNA: TGTGCCACCAGCCCCAGGAGGCGGGAGCTCGACGAGCAGTACTTC. Together with reference TRBV15 and TRBJ2-7, the CDR3 gives the full variable domain: DAMVIQNPRYQVTQFGKPVTLSCSQTLNHNVMYWYQQKSSQAPKLLFHYYDKDFNNEADTPDNFQSRRPNTSFCFLDIRSPGLGDTAMYLCATSPRRRELDEQYFGPGTRLTVT.

CDR3 sequence: CASSLEWAGGLDEQYF. The CDR3 DNA reads TGTGCCAGCAGCTTAGAGTGGGCAGGGGGCCTCGACGAGCAGTACTTC. The chain uses TRBV11-2 and TRBJ2-7; 8 bases match TRBD1. V trimming: 0 bases; J trimming: 5 bases; junction bases outside the gene matches: 9. The CDR3 loop spans 16 amino acids. Germline V gene lookup returns CDR1 SGHAT and CDR2 FQNNGV.

This clone was counted a few times. The J gene is TRBJ2-5, the V gene TRBV5-6, with D unresolved. The germline CDR1 and CDR2 sequences are SGHDT and YYEEEE. This CDR3 spans 12 amino acids. Trimming took 1 base from V and 2 from J, leaving 3 bases between them. CDR3 nucleotide sequence: TGTGCCAGCAGCTTGTCACAAGAGACCCAGTACTTC. This translates into CASSLSQETQYF.

The rearrangement links TRBV6-5 to TRBJ2-7; D remains ambiguous. The CDR3 contains 13 residues. Trimming cost V 6 bases and J 3 bases, with 12 bases left between them. CDR1 and CDR2 (germline): MNHEY, SVGAGI. The CDR3 spells CASRESDVYEQYF. In nucleotides, the CDR3 is TGTGCCAGCAGGGAGTCTGACGTCTACGAGCAGTACTTC.

The chain uses TRBV11-2 and TRBJ1-1, with 9 bases matching TRBD1. The CDR3 has 13 amino acids. V lost 5 bases and J lost 10; bases outside the gene matches: 8. The germline V gene encodes CDR1 SGHAT and CDR2 FQNNGV. CDR3 nucleotides: TGTGCCAGCAGCCTTACCGGGACAGGGAGAGCTTTCTTT. Translation gives CASSLTGTGRAFF.

As regards this clone: Other DNA sequences in this sample translate to the same CDR3. The rearrangement links TRBV27 to TRBJ2-3, with TRBD2 as a possible D gene (5 bases). The length of the CDR3 is 15 residues. Trimming removed 2 bases at V and 2 bases at J, with 11 bases between. Germline V gene lookup returns CDR1 MNHEY and CDR2 SMNVEV (reference sequence). The CDR3 loop is CASSLREGLTDTQYF. Written as DNA, the CDR3 is TGTGCCAGCAGTTTACGGGAAGGCCTCACAGATACGCAGTATTTT.

This chain connects TRBV15 to TRBJ2-7; no firm D call. The V and J ends lost 0 bases and 0 bases respectively, with 9 bases between them. Germline CDR1 reads LNHNV; CDR2 reads YYDKDF (reference sequence). CDR3 length: 15 amino acids. CDR3 DNA sequence: TGTGCCACCAGCAGAGATCTGGGCGACTCCTACGAGCAGTACTTC. Translated, it gives CATSRDLGDSYEQYF.

V gene TRBV7-9 combines with J gene TRBJ1-3; 10 nucleotides agree with TRBD1. With V trimmed by 4 bases and J by 4 bases, 7 bases remained unmatched. CDR1 and CDR2 (germline): SEHNR, FQNEAQ (reference sequence). This CDR3 comprises 16 residues. The DNA for the CDR3 is TGTGCCAGCAGCTCCCCCGGGACAGGGGAGGGAAACACCATATATTTT. It is translated as CASSSPGTGEGNTIYF.

This chain joins TRBV19 and TRBJ2-5, with a weak D call TRBD1 (6 bases). Trimming left V 5 bases short and J 5 bases short, with 9 bases between. CDR1 LNHDA and CDR2 SQIVND come from the germline V gene (reference sequence). The length of the CDR3 is 12 residues. CDR3: CASSQGSETQYF. Written as DNA, the CDR3 is TGTGCCAGTAGTCAGGGGTCGGAGACCCAGTACTTC.

The DNA of the CDR3 is TGTGCCTTACCGGGACAGGGGGCCTATGGCTACACCTTC. It yields the protein CALPGQGAYGYTF. V usage is TRBV9 and J usage is TRBJ1-2; 12 nucleotides agree with TRBD1. Germline V gene sequence: CDR1 SGDLS, CDR2 YYNGEE. The CDR3 spans 13 residues. The V segment lost 10 bases and the J segment 4 bases; nucleotides outside the gene matches: 5.

The rearrangement uses TRBV19 and TRBJ1-4; D might be TRBD1 (6 bases). This CDR3 is built from 15 residues. CDR1 and CDR2 from the germline V gene are LNHDA and SQIVND (reference sequence). V was trimmed by 3 bases and J by 8 bases, leaving 16 bases between them. The CDR3 is CASSMSTGSGEKLFF. The CDR3 nucleotides read TGTGCCAGTAGTATGTCGACAGGCTCTGGAGAAAAACTGTTTTTT.

The chain has TRBV9 and TRBJ2-5; 10 positions match TRBD2. Unmatched junction bases numbered 10, after V lost 4 bases and J lost 1 base. Germline V CDR1 and CDR2: SGDLS, YYNGEE. This CDR3 region has 17 residues. CDR3 amino acids: CASSRPAGLAVQETQYF. DNA of the CDR3: TGTGCCAGCAGCCGACCGGCCGGACTAGCGGTCCAAGAGACCCAGTACTTC.